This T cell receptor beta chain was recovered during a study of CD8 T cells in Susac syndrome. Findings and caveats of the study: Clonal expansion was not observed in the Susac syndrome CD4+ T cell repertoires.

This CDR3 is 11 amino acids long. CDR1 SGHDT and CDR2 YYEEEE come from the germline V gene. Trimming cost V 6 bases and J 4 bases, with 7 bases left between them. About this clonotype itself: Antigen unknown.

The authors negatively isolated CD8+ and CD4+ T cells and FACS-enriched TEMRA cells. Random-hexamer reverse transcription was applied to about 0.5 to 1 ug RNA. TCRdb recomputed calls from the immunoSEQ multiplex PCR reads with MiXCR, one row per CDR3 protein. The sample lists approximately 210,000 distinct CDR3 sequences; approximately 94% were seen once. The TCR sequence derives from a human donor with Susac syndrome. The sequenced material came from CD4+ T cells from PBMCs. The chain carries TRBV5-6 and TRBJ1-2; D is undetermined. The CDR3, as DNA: TGTGCCAGCACCGAGGGCTATGGCTACACCTTC. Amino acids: CASTEGYGYTF.